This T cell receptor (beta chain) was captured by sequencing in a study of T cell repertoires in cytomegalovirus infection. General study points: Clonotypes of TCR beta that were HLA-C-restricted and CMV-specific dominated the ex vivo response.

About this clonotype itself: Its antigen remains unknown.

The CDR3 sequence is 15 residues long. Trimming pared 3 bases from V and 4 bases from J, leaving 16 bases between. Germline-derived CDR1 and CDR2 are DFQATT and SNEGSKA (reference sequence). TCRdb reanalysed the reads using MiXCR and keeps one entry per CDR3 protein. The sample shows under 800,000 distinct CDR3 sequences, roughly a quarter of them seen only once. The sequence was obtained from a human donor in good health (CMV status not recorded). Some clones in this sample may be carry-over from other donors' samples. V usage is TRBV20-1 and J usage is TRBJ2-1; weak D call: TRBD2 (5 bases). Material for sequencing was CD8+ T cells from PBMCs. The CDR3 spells CSASPLNGEYNEQFF. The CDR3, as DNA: TGCAGTGCTAGCCCCCTAAACGGGGAATACAATGAGCAGTTCTTC.